This T cell receptor beta chain is drawn from a study of cytomegalovirus exposure and HLA in healthy donors. Trimming removed 3 bases at V and 8 bases at J, with 10 bases between. This CDR3 has 11 residues. CDR1 and CDR2 from the germline V gene are SQVTM and ANQGSEA. Assay: immunoSEQ multiplex PCR; the TCRdb copy retains only in-frame clones and omits some. The table shows 150,000 to 200,000 clones, with about 82% occurring only once. The sequence derives from a woman aged 18-30 years in good health and CMV-seronegative. The V call is TRBV29-1, the J call TRBJ1-2, with TRBD1 as a possible D gene (5 bases). Sequences were obtained from PBMCs. In DNA form, the CDR3 reads TGCAGCGTTGAGGGAGGGGCCGGCTACACCTTC. As protein: CSVEGGAGYTF.